Following are 15 T cell receptor beta chains from one sample sequenced in a study of blood T cell repertoires in COVID-19 (dated by TCRdb to 2018 to 2020). The library was obtained by the immunoSEQ multiplex PCR assay. TCRdb took this table from immuneACCESS and kept in-frame rearrangements with V and J called. Such tables lack part of the clones; where checked against another copy, unresolved V genes explain under half of the gap, and the rest is unexplained. The sample table lists around 280,000 clones, 88% of them with a count of one. Of the sample, approximately 11% is held by the ten largest clones. Specimen: peripheral blood. The receptors come from a young woman with COVID-19, enrolled during active disease.

This clone has just one count. The chain is built from TRBV15 and TRBJ2-3; 9 bases are a match to TRBD2. The V gene's germline CDR1 is LNHNV and CDR2 YYDKDF (reference sequence). Trimming took 0 bases from V and 6 from J; bases not matched to a gene: 7. The CDR3 totals 16 residues. The CDR3 region is CATSRDLFSGSDTQYF. The CDR3 DNA follows: TGTGCCACCAGCAGAGATCTGTTTAGCGGGAGTGATACGCAGTATTTT. The full variable domain, in which reference TRBV15 and TRBJ2-3 provide the parts outside the CDR3, is DAMVIQNPRYQVTQFGKPVTLSCSQTLNHNVMYWYQQKSSQAPKLLFHYYDKDFNNEADTPDNFQSRRPNTSFCFLDIRSPGLGDTAMYLCATSRDLFSGSDTQYFGPGTRLTVL.

V gene TRBV6-2 or TRBV6-3 combines with J gene TRBJ2-2; 11 nucleotides agree with TRBD1. The CDR3 is 16 amino acids. Trimming removed 5 bases from V and 6 bases from J; junction bases left unmatched: 8. CDR1 MNHEY and CDR2 SVGEGT come from the germline V gene. The CDR3 region is CASSHHRDRGAGELFF. CDR3 nucleotides: TGTGCCAGCAGTCACCACCGGGACAGGGGGGCCGGGGAGCTGTTTTTT.

This chain joins TRBV2 and TRBJ2-1, with D maybe TRBD2 (6 bases). CDR3 size: 13 residues. Trimming took off 8 bases at V and 10 bases at J, with 18 bases between the two ends. Germline V gene sequence: CDR1 SNHLY, CDR2 FYNNEI. CDR3 in amino acids: CASLVLGGGEQFF. The CDR3 DNA reads TGTGCCAGCTTAGTTCTCGGCGGAGGGGAGCAGTTCTTC.

V is TRBV3-1 (or the pseudogene TRBV3-2) and J is TRBJ1-6; maybe TRBD1 (6 bases). The CDR3 consists of 14 residues. Germline CDR1 is LGHDT and CDR2 is YNNKEL (reference sequence). V was clipped by 4 bases and J by 10 bases, with 14 bases between them. CDR3 loop: CASSLSSGGSPLHF. The CDR3 nucleotides are TGTGCCAGCAGCCTTTCCTCGGGGGGCTCACCCCTCCACTTT.

The chain's CDR3 is CASSIGDRGPWTYNEQFF. CDR3 DNA: TGTGCCAGCAGCATTGGGGACAGGGGTCCCTGGACGTACAATGAGCAGTTCTTC. This chain links TRBV5-6 with TRBJ2-1; 10 bases are shared with TRBD1. The trim removed 4 bases at V and 4 bases at J, leaving 14 bases unmatched. This CDR3 spans 18 amino acids. CDR1 is SGHDT, CDR2 YYEEEE, per germline.

This sequence joins TRBV11-2 and TRBJ1-3, with TRBD1 as a possible D gene (6 bases). V was pared by 0 bases and J by 3 bases, with 12 bases between. Germline V lookup: CDR1 SGHAT, CDR2 FQNNGV. This CDR3 is 16 amino acids long. The CDR3 DNA sequence: TGTGCCAGCAGCTTAGAGTACAGGGTGGATGGAAACACCATATATTTT. This gives the protein CASSLEYRVDGNTIYF.

This sequence joins TRBV5-1 and TRBJ2-1; 7 nucleotides line up with TRBD2. CDR1 and CDR2 from the germline V gene are SGHRS and YFSETQ. V shed 2 bases, J shed 5 bases, and the junction held 7 bases outside the gene matches. The CDR3 extends over 15 amino acids. The CDR3 loop reads CASSLPWTSHNEQFF. The CDR3 DNA follows: TGCGCCAGCAGCTTACCCTGGACTAGTCACAATGAGCAGTTCTTC.

The chain uses TRBV7-8 and TRBJ2-7; weak D call: TRBD1 (6 bases). Trimming removed 5 bases at V and 3 bases at J, with 14 bases between. The CDR3 contains 14 residues. Germline loops: CDR1 SGHVS, CDR2 FQNEAQ. CDR3 loop: CASSVNRDFYEQYF. The CDR3 coding sequence is TGTGCCAGCAGCGTTAACAGGGATTTCTACGAGCAGTACTTC.

The chain carries TRBV2 and TRBJ1-2; possible D gene TRBD1, 6 bases. Germline CDR1 and CDR2: SNHLY and FYNNEI. This CDR3 is built from 14 residues. Trimming removed 6 bases at V and 4 bases at J, with 15 bases between. The CDR3 bases are TGTGCCAGCAGAGAACAGGGCGTTGGCTATGGCTACACCTTC. The encoded protein is CASREQGVGYGYTF.

V is TRBV30 and J is TRBJ1-3; no firm D call. V lost 5 bases to trimming and J lost 4 bases, with 6 bases between them. This CDR3 region has 11 residues. The germline V gene has CDR1 GTSNPN and CDR2 SVGIG (reference sequence). The CDR3 sequence is CAWAGGNTIYF. The DNA for the CDR3 is TGTGCCTGGGCCGGGGGAAACACCATATATTTT. Filled out from reference TRBV30 and TRBJ1-3, the complete variable domain reads SQTIHQWPATLVQPVGSPLSLECTVEGTSNPNLYWYRQAAGRGLQLLFYSVGIGQISSEVPQNLSASRPQDRQFILSSKKLLLSDSGFYLCAWAGGNTIYFGEGSWLTVV.

The chain uses TRBV11-1 and TRBJ2-1; no definite D call. The germline V and J ends were trimmed by 5 bases and 3 bases, with 11 bases remaining between them. Looked up from germline, CDR1 is SGHAT and CDR2 is FQDESV (reference sequence). The CDR3 runs 14 residues. CDR3 sequence reads: CASSPSSLYNEQFF. The CDR3 DNA is TGTGCCAGCAGCCCGAGTAGCCTCTACAATGAGCAGTTCTTC.

This rearrangement joins TRBV5-6 to TRBJ1-2; TRBD1 is a possible D gene (6 bases). The CDR3 is 13 residues long. The germline V and J ends were trimmed by 0 bases and 7 bases, with 10 bases remaining between them. Germline lookup yields CDR1 SGHDT and CDR2 YYEEEE. The CDR3 reads CASSLVQGSGYTF. For the CDR3, the DNA is TGTGCCAGCAGCTTGGTTCAGGGGTCTGGCTACACCTTC.

The chain links TRBV29-1 to TRBJ1-2; 7 positions agree with TRBD1. Trimming took 3 bases from V and 7 from J; bases not matched to a gene: 11. Germline V gives CDR1 SQVTM, CDR2 ANQGSEA. The CDR3 spans 14 residues. The CDR3 DNA reads as TGCAGCGTTGAGTCCGACGACAGGGCCGGTGGCTACACCTTC. Protein: CSVESDDRAGGYTF.

V and J are TRBV7-2 and TRBJ2-1; D perhaps matches TRBD1 (5 bases). CDR3 length: 15 amino acids. Germline CDR1 reads SGHTA; CDR2 reads FQGNSA. The V end lost 1 base, the J end lost 5 bases, and 12 bases lay between the germline ends. The CDR3 DNA is TGTGCCAGCAGCTTAGGGGGCAGACTGAACAATGAGCAGTTCTTC. Translating gives CASSLGGRLNNEQFF.

The chain uses TRBV7-3 and TRBJ2-7; 7 bases align to TRBD2. The CDR3 runs 16 residues. V shed 0 bases and J 3 bases; nucleotides not matched to a gene: 8. Germline CDR1 is SGHTA and CDR2 is FQGTGA. This CDR3 reads CASSLTGASGRYEQYF. The CDR3 DNA is TGTGCCAGCAGCTTAACAGGGGCTAGCGGCCGCTACGAGCAGTACTTC. Full variable domain (remainder filled in from reference TRBV7-3 and TRBJ2-7): GAGVSQTPSNKVTEKGKYVELRCDPISGHTALYWYRQSLGQGPEFLIYFQGTGAADDSGLPNDRFFAVRPEGSVSTLKIQRTERGDSAVYLCASSLTGASGRYEQYFGPGTRLTVT.